A single sample gave rise to the 22 T cell receptor beta chains below, sequenced in a study of cytomegalovirus exposure and HLA in healthy donors. This PCR relied on a set of 60 Vbeta primers and 13 Jbeta primers. TCRdb's copy holds only in-frame clones and misses some; the assay was immunoSEQ multiplex PCR. The table includes about 140,000 clones, about 80% detected once. The sample consisted of PBMCs. The receptors shown here come from a woman aged 55-69 years in good health and CMV-seropositive.

CDR3 sequence reads: CASSISGSEKETQYF. The CDR3 DNA follows: TGTGCCAGTAGTATTAGCGGGAGTGAGAAAGAGACCCAGTACTTC. The chain recombines TRBV19 with TRBJ2-5; 9 bases are a match to TRBD2. Germline CDR1 and CDR2: LNHDA and SQIVND (reference sequence). V trimming: 3 bases; J trimming: 3 bases; junction bases outside the gene matches: 5. The CDR3 runs 15 residues.

The chain links TRBV19 to TRBJ1-4; D call uncertain. Germline V CDR1 and CDR2: LNHDA, SQIVND (reference sequence). CDR3 length: 13 amino acids. Between the trimmed V and J ends, which lost 5 bases and 5 bases, there was a span of 9 bases. The CDR3 loop reads CASSVRYNEKLFF. As DNA, the CDR3 is TGTGCCAGTAGTGTGCGGTACAATGAAAAACTGTTTTTT.

V gene TRBV6-1 combines with J gene TRBJ1-6, with D uncertain. There are 14 residues in the CDR3. Trimming removed 1 base at V and 9 bases at J, with 10 bases between. Germline V gene lookup returns CDR1 MNHNS and CDR2 SASEGT. CDR3 protein: CASSEEEASSPLHF. CDR3 in DNA: TGTGCCAGCAGTGAAGAGGAGGCGAGTTCACCCCTCCACTTT.

The gene calls are TRBV7-6 and TRBJ2-3; TRBD2 might be the D (6 bases). Germline V gene lookup returns CDR1 SGHVS and CDR2 FNYEAQ. The CDR3 sequence is 14 residues long. The V end lost 3 bases, the J end lost 0 bases, and 7 bases lay between the germline ends. CDR3 sequence: CASSFSGSTDTQYF. The CDR3 nucleotides read TGTGCCAGCAGCTTTAGCGGTAGCACAGATACGCAGTATTTT.

This sequence joins TRBV7-2 and TRBJ2-2, with 7 bases lining up with TRBD2. V was pared by 3 bases and J by 2 bases, with 9 bases of the junction left unmatched. Germline CDR1 reads SGHTA; CDR2 reads FQGNSA. This CDR3 contains 17 residues. The CDR3 DNA sequence: TGTGCCAGCAGCTTTGTCGGGACTACTATTAACACCGGGGAGCTGTTTTTT. This gives the protein CASSFVGTTINTGELFF.

The chain is built from TRBV7-9 and TRBJ2-1; 7 positions agree with TRBD2. V shed 4 bases, J shed 4 bases, and the junction held 19 bases outside the gene matches. The CDR3 covers 19 residues. Looked up from germline, CDR1 is SEHNR and CDR2 is FQNEAQ (reference sequence). CDR3 in DNA: TGTGCCAGCAGCTATAAAGGGCCGGGGACTATCCCCCCTTACAATGAGCAGTTCTTC. This encodes CASSYKGPGTIPPYNEQFF.

This chain joins TRBV2 and TRBJ2-3, with D unresolved. Trimming took 4 bases from V and 6 from J, leaving 8 bases between them. Germline CDR1 SNHLY, CDR2 FYNNEI. This CDR3 is built from 12 residues. CDR3 protein: CASSVEEDTQYF. The CDR3 coding sequence is TGTGCCAGCAGTGTAGAAGAGGATACGCAGTATTTT.

The chain carries TRBV28 and TRBJ2-2; D perhaps matches TRBD2 (7 bases). This CDR3 contains 13 residues. The ends were cut back, 9 bases at V and 2 bases at J, with 10 bases in the middle. Germline V lookup: CDR1 MDHEN, CDR2 SYDVKM. CDR3 residues: CASWGGNTGELFF. The CDR3 DNA follows: TGTGCCAGTTGGGGGGGCAACACCGGGGAGCTGTTTTTT.

Concerning this clone itself: Mismatch with germline at one junction end may stem from a read error. The V call is TRBV7-7, the J call TRBJ2-7; TRBD2 matches 13 bases. The CDR3 is made up of 16 amino acids. From germline, CDR1 is SSHAT and CDR2 FNYEAQ (reference sequence). The CDR3: CASSLGPPGLAGEQYF. CDR3 bases: TGTGCTAGCAGCTTAGGTCCCCCGGGACTAGCGGGGGAGCAGTACTTC.

This clone occurred a few times. The chain uses TRBV2 and TRBJ1-1, with 9 positions matching TRBD1. After removal of 4 bases from V and 6 bases from J, the junction contained 3 bases not matched to a gene. The CDR3 loop spans 13 amino acids. Germline lookup yields CDR1 SNHLY and CDR2 FYNNEI. CDR3 DNA sequence: TGTGCCAGCAGTGGGGACAGGGAAGCTGAAGCTTTCTTT. Protein sequence: CASSGDREAEAFF.

This chain joins TRBV28 and TRBJ2-7; D is perhaps TRBD1 (5 bases). CDR1 and CDR2 from the germline V gene are MDHEN and SYDVKM. The ends were cut back, 3 bases at V and 4 bases at J, with 13 bases in the middle. The CDR3 has 14 residues. The CDR3 DNA reads TGTGCCAGCAGTTTTCGCAGGGATAGTTACGAGCAGTACTTC. Its translation: CASSFRRDSYEQYF.

The V and J genes are TRBV28 and TRBJ2-7; the match to TRBD1 covers 7 bases. Unmatched junction bases numbered 6, after V lost 4 bases and J lost 0 bases. The CDR3 totals 15 residues. Germline CDR1 MDHEN, CDR2 SYDVKM. The CDR3 loop reads CASSSGTASSYEQYF. CDR3 coding DNA: TGTGCCAGCAGTTCCGGGACAGCGAGCTCCTACGAGCAGTACTTC.

For the CDR3, the DNA is TGCGCCAGCGGCCAGGGGATAGCGGGAGGCGGTGGCGGGGAGCTGTTTTTT. It is translated as CASGQGIAGGGGGELFF. The rearrangement joins TRBV5-1 to TRBJ2-2, with TRBD2 identical over 10 bases. The CDR3 is 17 residues long. Germline loops: CDR1 SGHRS, CDR2 YFSETQ. Trimming removed 7 bases from V and 7 bases from J; junction bases left unmatched: 16.

The chain recombines TRBV18 with TRBJ2-3; 8 bases align to TRBD1. This CDR3 comprises 15 residues. With V trimmed by 4 bases and J by 1 base, 4 bases remained unmatched. Per the germline V gene, CDR1 is KGHSH and CDR2 is LQKENI. In nucleotides, the CDR3 is TGTGCCAGCTCACGCCCGACAGGGGGCACAGATACGCAGTATTTT. Translating it yields CASSRPTGGTDTQYF.

The gene calls are TRBV4-1 and TRBJ2-7, with D perhaps TRBD2 (5 bases). The V end lost 1 base, the J end lost 3 bases, and 10 bases lay between the germline ends. This CDR3 comprises 14 residues. CDR1 MGHRA and CDR2 YSYEKL come from the germline V gene. The CDR3 nucleotides are TGCGCCAGCAGCCAAGGGGAAGCGGACTACGAGCAGTACTTC. Protein: CASSQGEADYEQYF.

V gene TRBV6-1 combines with J gene TRBJ1-3; no firm D call. The V gene's germline CDR1 is MNHNS and CDR2 SASEGT. Trimming removed 8 bases at V and 4 bases at J, with 6 bases between. The CDR3 has 11 amino acids. CDR3 DNA sequence: TGTGCCAGCCCCATGGGAAACACCATATATTTT. It codes for CASPMGNTIYF.

A remark on this clone: A read error may account for a junction end that differs from germline. J is TRBJ2-5 and V is TRBV7-7, with 11 bases that match TRBD1. The CDR3 consists of 14 residues. Germline V gene sequence: CDR1 SSHAT, CDR2 FNYEAQ (reference sequence). This CDR3 is CASSRDRGVETQYF. The CDR3 bases are TGTGCTAGCAGCCGGGACAGGGGGGTAGAGACCCAGTACTTC.

V usage is TRBV5-1 and J usage is TRBJ2-5; TRBD1 matches 9 bases. The CDR3 runs to 16 residues. Germline values: CDR1 SGHRS, CDR2 YFSETQ. Losses at the gene ends were 0 bases for V and 2 bases for J; bases not matched to a gene: 5. CDR3 residues: CASSLAGTGPQETQYF. CDR3 DNA: TGCGCCAGCAGCTTGGCCGGGACAGGGCCACAAGAGACCCAGTACTTC.

There are a few counts of this clone. V gene TRBV27 combines with J gene TRBJ2-1; D gene ambiguous. Germline-derived CDR1 and CDR2 are MNHEY and SMNVEV (reference sequence). The CDR3 length is 14 residues. V was clipped by 3 bases and J by 0 bases, with 6 bases between them. Here the CDR3 DNA reads TGTGCCAGCAGTTTGCGAAGCTCCTACAATGAGCAGTTCTTC. Its translation: CASSLRSSYNEQFF.

The genes are TRBV30 and TRBJ2-7; tentative D call: TRBD1 (5 bases). From germline, CDR1 is GTSNPN and CDR2 SVGIG (reference sequence). Trimming stripped 4 bases from V and 1 base from J, with 8 bases between. This CDR3 has 12 residues. The CDR3 DNA sequence: TGTGCCTGGAAGGGGATTTCCTACGAGCAGTACTTC. Translating it yields CAWKGISYEQYF.

The table lists this clone with a count of one. The J gene is TRBJ2-1, the V gene TRBV5-4, with 9 positions matching TRBD2. Germline V CDR1 and CDR2: SGHNT, YYREEE (reference sequence). The CDR3 is 17 residues long. J gave up 8 bases and V 7 bases, and 19 bases lay outside the gene matches. CDR3 sequence reads: CASAATVGLAGRYEQFF. Written as DNA, the CDR3 is TGTGCCAGCGCCGCTACGGTGGGGCTAGCGGGAAGGTATGAGCAGTTCTTC.

The chain uses TRBV6-5 and TRBJ2-2, with 9 bases identical to TRBD2. This CDR3 has 15 amino acids. Trimming removed 6 bases from V and 3 bases from J; junction bases left unmatched: 5. The V gene's germline CDR1 is MNHEY and CDR2 SVGAGI. CDR3 residues: CASRLTSGDTGELFF. CDR3 in DNA: TGTGCCAGCAGGTTGACTAGCGGAGACACCGGGGAGCTGTTTTTT.